The 9 T cell receptor beta chains given below trace back to one sample, sequenced in a study of T cell responses to AZD1222 COVID-19 vaccine (dated by TCRdb to the early 2020s). This specimen's time point label, per the study, means: baseline before first vaccination. In the paper's terms, the treatment or condition label means: meningococcal conjugate vaccine given as trial control. To prepare the library, the immunoSEQ multiplex PCR assay was applied. TCRdb's version of the immuneACCESS table is confined to in-frame rearrangements and falls short of the full clone set. An unresolved V gene accounts for under half of the shortfall where checked; the remainder is of unknown origin. Here the sample has approximately 160,000 clones; more than 70% occur a single time. The ten most abundant clones make up 3% to 3.5% of the sample. Sequences were derived from peripheral blood, sampled on day 0 of MenACWY control vaccination. These receptors were obtained from an adult in good health.

The chain uses TRBV7-2 and TRBJ1-1; D gene uncertain. Germline V gene sequence: CDR1 SGHTA, CDR2 FQGNSA. The CDR3 loop spans 12 amino acids. The germline V and J ends were trimmed by 6 bases and 0 bases, with 5 bases remaining between them. In nucleotides, the CDR3 is TGTGCCAGCAGGTACTTGAACACTGAAGCTTTCTTT. Translating gives CASRYLNTEAFF.

Turning to this clone: Compared with germline, one end of the junction differs, possibly owing to a read error. The V call is TRBV7-9, the J call TRBJ1-1; no reliable D call. This CDR3 has 15 amino acids. CDR1 SEHNR and CDR2 FQNEAQ come from the germline V gene (reference sequence). The CDR3 DNA is TGTGCCAGCAGCTTAACCGGGCCCGTGAACCCTGAAGCTTTCTTT. Translated: CASSLTGPVNPEAFF.

This clone was picked up one time. The chain recombines TRBV5-1 with TRBJ1-3; D may be TRBD1 (5 bases). The V and J ends lost 2 bases and 0 bases respectively, with 6 bases between them. CDR3 length: 14 amino acids. CDR1 and CDR2 (germline): SGHRS, YFSETQ. The CDR3 sequence: CASSFDSSGNTIYF. The CDR3 bases are TGCGCCAGCAGCTTCGACAGCTCTGGAAACACCATATATTTT.

This clone was found a few times. The gene calls are TRBV29-1 and TRBJ2-2, with 10 positions matching TRBD1. V gave up 4 bases and J gave up 7 bases; unmatched junction bases: 6. The CDR3 has 14 residues. Germline V gene lookup returns CDR1 SQVTM and CDR2 ANQGSEA. Here the CDR3 reads CSVGDRGTVGELFF. CDR3 nucleotides: TGCAGCGTTGGGGACAGGGGAACAGTCGGGGAGCTGTTTTTT.

The rearrangement joins TRBV6-5 to TRBJ2-3, with TRBD1 matching 12 bases. Looked up from germline, CDR1 is MNHEY and CDR2 is SVGAGI. J gave up 5 bases and V 8 bases, and 2 bases lay outside the gene matches. The CDR3 spans 13 residues. The CDR3 reads CASRDRGRDTQYF. The DNA for the CDR3 is TGTGCCAGCCGGGACAGGGGGCGAGATACGCAGTATTTT.

The CDR3 sequence is CATKGETQYF. In nucleotides, the CDR3 is TGCGCGACCAAAGGGGAGACCCAGTACTTC. The V gene is TRBV29-1, the J gene TRBJ2-5, with D hard to call. Germline-derived CDR1 and CDR2 are SQVTM and ANQGSEA. The CDR3 extends over 10 amino acids.

The rearrangement uses TRBV5-1 and TRBJ2-1; D is perhaps TRBD2 (5 bases). This CDR3 contains 13 residues. The germline V and J ends were trimmed by 0 bases and 10 bases, with 11 bases remaining between them. Germline values: CDR1 SGHRS, CDR2 YFSETQ. CDR3 DNA: TGCGCCAGCAGCTTGGAGCACGCGGGCGAGCAGTTCTTC. Its protein is CASSLEHAGEQFF. Together with reference TRBV5-1 and TRBJ2-1, the CDR3 gives the full variable domain: KAGVTQTPRYLIKTRGQQVTLSCSPISGHRSVSWYQQTPGQGLQFLFEYFSETQRNKGNFPGRFSGRQFSNSRSEMNVSTLELGDSALYLCASSLEHAGEQFFGPGTRLTVL.

The genes are TRBV30 and TRBJ1-4, with D unclear. Trimming removed 1 base from V and 2 bases from J, with 14 bases in between. Germline V gene lookup returns CDR1 GTSNPN and CDR2 SVGIG (reference sequence). This CDR3 spans 16 amino acids. CDR3 in amino acids: CAWSAIMGKTNEKLFF. The CDR3 DNA sequence: TGTGCCTGGAGTGCCATCATGGGAAAGACTAATGAAAAACTGTTTTTT.

The chain is built from TRBV9 and TRBJ2-7; D is undetermined. The V end lost 3 bases, the J end lost 3 bases, and 16 bases lay between the germline ends. There are 15 residues in the CDR3. In germline, CDR1 is SGDLS, CDR2 YYNGEE. The CDR3 region has the DNA TGTGCCAGCAGCGAGCCCCTTTTAGCTGGCTACGAGCAGTACTTC. This translates into CASSEPLLAGYEQYF.